The present entry profiles one T cell receptor beta chain with its context. With 5 bases removed from V and 6 bases from J, the gap between germline ends came to 9 bases. The V gene's germline CDR1 is SGHVS and CDR2 FNYEAQ. The CDR3 spans 12 residues. The source of the sample is a study of T cell changes during pregnancy in multiple sclerosis. Profiled with immunoSEQ multiplex PCR; TCRdb holds only in-frame clones, not every one. Here the sample spans 25,000 to 35,000 clones, 90% being singletons. The clonotype comes from a female donor in good health, enrolled as a control in a pregnancy study. The sequenced sample was CD4+ T cells from peripheral blood mononuclear cells, obtained in the third trimester of pregnancy. The genes are TRBV7-6 and TRBJ2-3, with a weak D call TRBD2 (5 bases). The CDR3 protein is CASSPSGDTQYF. The CDR3 DNA reads TGTGCCAGCAGCCCGTCGGGGGATACGCAGTATTTT.